A selection of T cell receptor beta chains follows, all from one sample in a study of graft-versus-host responses after intestinal transplantation. These receptors' antigens are unknown. Sequenced by immunoSEQ multiplex PCR; TCRdb stores in-frame clones only, minus some. The table records under 85,000 clones, around 90% of them present only once. The sample was unstimulated CD8+ T cells sorted from spleen or lymph node cells, taken before intestinal transplant. The receptors come from a human donor who received an intestinal transplant. Each CDR3 is given without its conserved first and last residue. Each record gives: J gene, V gene, CDR3 protein.

TRBJ1-3 | TRBV5-1 | ASSLDAGTGNTIY
TRBJ1-1 | TRBV5-6 | ASSYGTGITEAF
TRBJ1-2 | TRBV10-2 | ASREILSHGYT
TRBJ2-7 | TRBV13 | ASSLVGGAGYEQY
TRBJ1-4 | TRBV4-1 | ASTGGATNEKLF
TRBJ2-1 | TRBV7-9 | ASSQGAGPYNEQF
TRBJ1-1 | TRBV19 | ASKFGGTGADTEAF
TRBJ1-3 | TRBV6-5 | ASSLRETGNTIY
TRBJ2-7 | TRBV6-5 | ASSPHGAGGREQY
TRBJ1-1 | TRBV5-1 | ASKTGNTEAF
TRBJ1-2 | TRBV18 | ASSPPPSGQGPYGYT
TRBJ1-3 | TRBV9 | ASSVGFGGLSSGNTIY
TRBJ1-1 | TRBV4-1 | ASSLDRGYTEAF
TRBJ2-7 | TRBV2 | ASSENLGQNSYEQY
TRBJ1-4 | TRBV7-8 | ASSLRPGTANEKLF
TRBJ1-2 | TRBV7-9 | ASSLGREGYT
TRBJ1-6 | TRBV27 | ASSLSDSSTYNSPLH
TRBJ1-1 | TRBV7-6 | ASSPNSGTEAF
TRBJ2-1 | TRBV7-9 | ASSSVSYNEQF
TRBJ2-7 | TRBV4-1 | ASSPQGDSSYEQY
TRBJ2-3 | TRBV4-2 | AALGTDTQY
TRBJ2-3 | TRBV7-3 | ASSPSLVRSTDTQY
TRBJ1-5 | TRBV4-1 | ASSQGRGEYQPQH
TRBJ2-7 | TRBV19 | ASSMTGGSYEQY
TRBJ2-1 | TRBV6-5 | ASSYGGGPANEQF